This is a list of T cell receptor beta chains from one sample in a study of shared clonotypes between healthy human individuals. Assay: immunoSEQ multiplex PCR; the TCRdb copy retains only in-frame clones and omits some. The profile shows about 380,000 clones, about 96% of them singletons. The sequenced sample consisted of memory CD8+ T cells sorted from blood. The receptors were gathered from a man aged 30-40 years in good health. The CDR3 runs from the conserved cysteine through the conserved F or W.

J gene: TRBJ2-6; CDR3 length: 17; V gene: TRBV27; CDR3 protein: CASSLTQGSTGANVLTF
J gene: TRBJ1-2; CDR3 length: 14; V gene: TRBV29-1; CDR3 protein: CSVGSGQGLYGYTF
J gene: TRBJ2-7; CDR3 length: 12; V gene: TRBV5-8; CDR3 protein: CASSLSRYEQYF
J gene: TRBJ1-4; CDR3 length: 14; V gene: TRBV7-9; CDR3 protein: CASSLGSIDEKLFF
J gene: TRBJ2-3; CDR3 length: 14; V gene: TRBV15; CDR3 protein: CATSRDRRTDTQYF
J gene: TRBJ2-7; CDR3 length: 14; V gene: TRBV10-2; CDR3 protein: CASSFSLPTYEQYF
J gene: TRBJ2-1; CDR3 length: 14; V gene: TRBV30; CDR3 protein: CAWIASGRANEQFF
J gene: TRBJ2-2; CDR3 length: 14; V gene: TRBV30; CDR3 protein: CAWSPVLSTGELFF
J gene: TRBJ1-2; CDR3 length: 15; V gene: TRBV7-9; CDR3 protein: CASSLPRGPNYGYTF
J gene: TRBJ2-3; CDR3 length: 15; V gene: TRBV9; CDR3 protein: CASRDRGPGTDTQYF
J gene: TRBJ2-5; CDR3 length: 14; V gene: TRBV7-9; CDR3 protein: CASSLGLITETQYF
J gene: TRBJ1-5; CDR3 length: 15; V gene: TRBV9; CDR3 protein: CASSPEGARNQPQHF
J gene: TRBJ2-1; CDR3 length: 12; V gene: TRBV6-1; CDR3 protein: CASSETGGEQFF
J gene: TRBJ2-5; CDR3 length: 10; V gene: TRBV12-2; CDR3 protein: CATVQETQYF
J gene: TRBJ2-5; CDR3 length: 16; V gene: TRBV11-2; CDR3 protein: CASSLEQGVGRETQYF
J gene: TRBJ1-2; CDR3 length: 13; V gene: TRBV28; CDR3 protein: CASSLLSGGGYTF
J gene: TRBJ1-2; CDR3 length: 15; V gene: TRBV6-5; CDR3 protein: CASSYSVVGNYGYTF